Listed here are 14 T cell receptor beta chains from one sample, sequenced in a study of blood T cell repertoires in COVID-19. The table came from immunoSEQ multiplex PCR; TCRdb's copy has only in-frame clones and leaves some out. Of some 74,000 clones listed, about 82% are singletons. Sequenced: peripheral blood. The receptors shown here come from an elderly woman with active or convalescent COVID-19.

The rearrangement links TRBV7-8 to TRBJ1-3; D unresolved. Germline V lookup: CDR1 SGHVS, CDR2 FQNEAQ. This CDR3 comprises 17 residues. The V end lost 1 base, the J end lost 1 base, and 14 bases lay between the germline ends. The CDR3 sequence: CASSLGTTPRSGNTIYF. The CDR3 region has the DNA TGTGCCAGCAGCTTAGGAACCACTCCCAGGTCTGGAAACACCATATATTTT.

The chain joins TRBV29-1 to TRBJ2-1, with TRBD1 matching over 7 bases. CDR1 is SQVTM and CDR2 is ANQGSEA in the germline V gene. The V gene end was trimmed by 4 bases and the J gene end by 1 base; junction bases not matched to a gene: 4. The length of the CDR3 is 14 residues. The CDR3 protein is CSVGRQGSYNEQFF. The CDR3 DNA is TGCAGCGTTGGAAGACAGGGATCCTACAATGAGCAGTTCTTC.

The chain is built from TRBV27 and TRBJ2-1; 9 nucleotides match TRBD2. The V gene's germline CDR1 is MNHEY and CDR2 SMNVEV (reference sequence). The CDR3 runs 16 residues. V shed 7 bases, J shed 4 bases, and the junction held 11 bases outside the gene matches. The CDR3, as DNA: TGTGCCAGCAAAACCCAGCGGGGGGACCTTTACAATGAGCAGTTCTTC. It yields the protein CASKTQRGDLYNEQFF.

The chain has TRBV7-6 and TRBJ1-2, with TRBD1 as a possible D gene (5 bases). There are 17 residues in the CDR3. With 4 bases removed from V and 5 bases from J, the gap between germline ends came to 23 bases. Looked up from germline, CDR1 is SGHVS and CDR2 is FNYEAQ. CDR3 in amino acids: CASSSNLGQAGDYGYTF. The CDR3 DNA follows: TGTGCCAGCAGCTCTAATCTCGGGCAGGCGGGGGATTATGGCTACACCTTC.

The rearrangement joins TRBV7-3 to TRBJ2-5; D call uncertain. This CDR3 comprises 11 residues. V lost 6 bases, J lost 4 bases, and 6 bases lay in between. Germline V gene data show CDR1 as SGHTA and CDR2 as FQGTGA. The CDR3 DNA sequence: TGTGCCAGCAGTCGGTCAGAGACCCAGTACTTC. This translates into CASSRSETQYF.

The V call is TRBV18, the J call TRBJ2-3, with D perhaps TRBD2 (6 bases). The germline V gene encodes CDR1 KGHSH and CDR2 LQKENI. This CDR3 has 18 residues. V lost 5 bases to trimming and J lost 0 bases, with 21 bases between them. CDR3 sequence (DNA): TGTGCCAGCTCATCGGCCAGGCCTAGCGTTACTAGCACAGATACGCAGTATTTT. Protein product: CASSSARPSVTSTDTQYF.

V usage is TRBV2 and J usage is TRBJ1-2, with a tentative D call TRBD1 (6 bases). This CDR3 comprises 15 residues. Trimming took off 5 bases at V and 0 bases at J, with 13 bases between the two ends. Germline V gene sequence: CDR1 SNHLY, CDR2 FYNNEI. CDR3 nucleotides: TGTGCCAGCAGTCCCGTGGCAGGGGCTAACTATGGCTACACCTTC. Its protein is CASSPVAGANYGYTF.

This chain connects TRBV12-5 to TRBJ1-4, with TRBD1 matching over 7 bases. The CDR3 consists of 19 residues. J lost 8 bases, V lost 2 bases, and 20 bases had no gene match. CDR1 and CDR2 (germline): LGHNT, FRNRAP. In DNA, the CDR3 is TGTGCTAGTGGTTTGCCTACAGGGGCTCGGGGAATTAGGGACGAAAAACTGTTTTTT. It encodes CASGLPTGARGIRDEKLFF.

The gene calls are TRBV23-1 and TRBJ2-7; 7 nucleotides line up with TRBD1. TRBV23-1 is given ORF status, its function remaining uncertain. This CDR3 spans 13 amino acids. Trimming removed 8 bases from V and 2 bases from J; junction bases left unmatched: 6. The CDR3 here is CASLRDRPYEQYF. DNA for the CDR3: TGCGCCAGCCTCCGGGACAGACCCTACGAGCAGTACTTC.

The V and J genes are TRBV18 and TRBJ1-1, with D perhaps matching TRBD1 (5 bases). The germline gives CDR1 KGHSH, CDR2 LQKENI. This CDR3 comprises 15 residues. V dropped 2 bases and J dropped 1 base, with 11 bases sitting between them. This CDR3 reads CASSPTQGKNTEAFF. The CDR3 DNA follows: TGTGCCAGCTCACCAACGCAGGGTAAGAACACTGAAGCTTTCTTT. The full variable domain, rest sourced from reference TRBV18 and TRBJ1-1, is NAGVMQNPRHLVRRRGQEARLRCSPMKGHSHVYWYRQLPEEGLKFMVYLQKENIIDESGMPKERFSAEFPKEGPSILRIQQVVRGDSAAYFCASSPTQGKNTEAFFGQGTRLTVV.

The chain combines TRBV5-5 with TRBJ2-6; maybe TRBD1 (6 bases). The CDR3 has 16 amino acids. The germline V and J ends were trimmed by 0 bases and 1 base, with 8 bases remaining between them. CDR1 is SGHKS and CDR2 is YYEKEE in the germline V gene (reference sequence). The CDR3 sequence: CASSLETGSGANVLTF. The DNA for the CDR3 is TGTGCCAGCAGCTTGGAAACAGGGTCTGGGGCCAACGTCCTGACTTTC. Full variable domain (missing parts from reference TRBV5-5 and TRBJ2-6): DAGVTQSPTHLIKTRGQQVTLRCSPISGHKSVSWYQQVLGQGPQFIFQYYEKEERGRGNFPDRFSARQFPNYSSELNVNALLLGDSALYLCASSLETGSGANVLTFGAGSRLTVL.

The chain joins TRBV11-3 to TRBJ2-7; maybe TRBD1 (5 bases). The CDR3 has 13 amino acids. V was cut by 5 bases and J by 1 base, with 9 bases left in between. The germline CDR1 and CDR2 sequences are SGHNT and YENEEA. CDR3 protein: CASSPTVSYEQYF. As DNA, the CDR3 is TGTGCCAGCAGCCCGACAGTATCCTACGAGCAGTACTTC.

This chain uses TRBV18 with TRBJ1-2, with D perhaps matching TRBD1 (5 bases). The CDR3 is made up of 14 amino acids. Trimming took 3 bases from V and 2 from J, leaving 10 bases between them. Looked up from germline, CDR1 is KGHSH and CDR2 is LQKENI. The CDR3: CASSPRQNNYGYTF. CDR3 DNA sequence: TGTGCCAGCTCACCGCGACAGAACAACTATGGCTACACCTTC.

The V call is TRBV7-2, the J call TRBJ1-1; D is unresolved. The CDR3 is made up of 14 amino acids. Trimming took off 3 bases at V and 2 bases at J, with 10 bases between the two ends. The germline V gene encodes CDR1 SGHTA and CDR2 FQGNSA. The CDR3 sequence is CASSFPRINTEAFF. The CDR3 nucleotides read TGTGCCAGCAGCTTCCCGAGGATTAACACTGAAGCTTTCTTT.